This T cell receptor (beta chain) was found in a study of Ad26.COV2.S vaccination and SARS-CoV-2 variants. Notes on the study in general: Vaccine and placebo groups showed comparable non-spike TCR breadth.

Sequencing was performed with immunoSEQ multiplex PCR; in TCRdb, only in-frame clones are kept and a portion is missing. The sample has under 550,000 clones; 75% to 95% are singletons. Treatment noted: roughly 20 received Ad26.COV2.S at low or high dose, single or two shots; 5 received placebo; per-sample allocation not given. At day 63 after the first vaccine or placebo injection, samples were drawn. This clone appeared once. Its antigen is unidentified. Germline V gene lookup returns CDR1 KGHSH and CDR2 LQKENI. This CDR3 spans 16 amino acids. Trimming took 2 bases from V and 4 from J; bases not matched to a gene: 10.

The source material was peripheral blood, sampled in a trial of Ad26.COV2.S vaccine versus placebo. The TCR comes from a person aged 18-60 years who received the Ad26.COV2.S COVID-19 vaccine or a placebo. This chain uses TRBV18 with TRBJ2-7, with 8 positions matching TRBD2. CDR3 sequence: CASSPFDEAGEYEQYF. DNA for the CDR3: TGTGCCAGCTCACCATTTGATGAAGCGGGAGAGTACGAGCAGTACTTC. The full variable domain, rest sourced from reference TRBV18 and TRBJ2-7, is NAGVMQNPRHLVRRRGQEARLRCSPMKGHSHVYWYRQLPEEGLKFMVYLQKENIIDESGMPKERFSAEFPKEGPSILRIQQVVRGDSAAYFCASSPFDEAGEYEQYFGPGTRLTVT.